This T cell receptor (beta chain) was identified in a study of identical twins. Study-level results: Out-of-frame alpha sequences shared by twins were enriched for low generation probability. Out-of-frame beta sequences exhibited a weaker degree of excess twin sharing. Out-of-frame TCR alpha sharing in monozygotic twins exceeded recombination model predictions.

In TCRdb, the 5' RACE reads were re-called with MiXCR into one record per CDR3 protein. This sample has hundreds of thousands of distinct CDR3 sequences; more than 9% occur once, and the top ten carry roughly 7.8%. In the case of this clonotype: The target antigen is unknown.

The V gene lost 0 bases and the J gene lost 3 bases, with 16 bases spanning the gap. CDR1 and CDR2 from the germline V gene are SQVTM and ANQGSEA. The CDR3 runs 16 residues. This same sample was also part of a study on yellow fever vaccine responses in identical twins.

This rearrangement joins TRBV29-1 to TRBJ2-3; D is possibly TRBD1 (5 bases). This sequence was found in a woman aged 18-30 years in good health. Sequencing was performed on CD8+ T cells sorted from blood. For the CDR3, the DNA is TGCAGCGTTGAAGATGGGGCAGGCTTGGAAACAGATACGCAGTATTTT. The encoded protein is CSVEDGAGLETDTQYF.